These 11 T cell receptor beta chains originate from one sample sequenced in a study of blood T cell repertoires in COVID-19 (dated by TCRdb to 2020 to 2021). The library was built by means of the immunoSEQ multiplex PCR assay. TCRdb obtained this table from immuneACCESS and retained in-frame rearrangements with V and J assigned. These tables miss some clones; where compared with another copy, unresolved V genes account for less than half of the shortfall, and the remainder is unexplained. This sample is represented by about 120,000 clones; around 81% of them were singletons. Roughly 17% of the sample lies in the top ten. The specimen was peripheral blood. The receptors come from a man aged 25-40 years with COVID-19, enrolled during active disease.

The CDR3 reads CASSPLRAGGVIKDTQYF. CDR3 in DNA: TGTGCCAGCTCACCGTTAAGAGCGGGAGGAGTTATTAAGGATACGCAGTATTTT. The V call is TRBV18, the J call TRBJ2-3; 9 bases are shared with TRBD2. The ends lost 3 bases at V and 6 bases at J; junction bases unmatched: 16. The CDR3 extends over 18 amino acids. Looked up from germline, CDR1 is KGHSH and CDR2 is LQKENI.

The V call is TRBV2, the J call TRBJ2-7, with unresolved D. This CDR3 is 17 amino acids long. The V end was cut by 2 bases, the J end by 0 bases, with 17 bases between. The V gene's germline CDR1 is SNHLY and CDR2 FYNNEI. In DNA, the CDR3 is TGTGCCAGCAGTGAATATTTGGGCATTCAGAGCTCCTACGAGCAGTACTTC. The encoded protein is CASSEYLGIQSSYEQYF. Complete variable domain (other parts from reference TRBV2 and TRBJ2-7): EPEVTQTPSHQVTQMGQEVILRCVPISNHLYFYWYRQILGQKVEFLVSFYNNEISEKSEIFDDQFSVERPDGSNFTLKIRSTKLEDSAMYFCASSEYLGIQSSYEQYFGPGTRLTVT.

V and J are TRBV5-4 and TRBJ2-7, with D possibly matching TRBD1 (5 bases). Germline V CDR1 and CDR2: SGHNT, YYREEE (reference sequence). V was shortened by 4 bases and J by 4 bases, with 27 bases between the two germline ends. The CDR3 has 18 residues. In nucleotides, the CDR3 is TGTGCCAGCAGCCCGAACCCCGGACCCCCACGGGCAGGGTACGAGCAGTACTTC. It yields the protein CASSPNPGPPRAGYEQYF. The full variable domain, rest sourced from reference TRBV5-4 and TRBJ2-7, is ETGVTQSPTHLIKTRGQQVTLRCSSQSGHNTVSWYQQALGQGPQFIFQYYREEENGRGNFPPRFSGLQFPNYSSELNVNALELDDSALYLCASSPNPGPPRAGYEQYFGPGTRLTVT.

This clone was counted between two and nine times. The CDR3 spells CASSEGGGSTDTQYF. The CDR3 DNA is TGTGCCAGCAGTGAAGGGGGCGGGAGCACAGATACGCAGTATTTT. This chain links TRBV6-4 with TRBJ2-3; 7 bases are shared with TRBD1. Germline V CDR1 and CDR2: MRHNA, SNTAGT. This CDR3 contains 15 residues. J was trimmed by 0 bases and V by 3 bases; bases with no gene match: 3.

The table lists this clone with a count of one. The chain couples TRBV5-1 to TRBJ1-2, with D possibly TRBD1 on 5 matching bases. V lost 4 bases and J 5 bases, leaving 12 bases between the germline ends. Germline CDR1 SGHRS, CDR2 YFSETQ. The CDR3 extends over 13 amino acids. The CDR3 region is CASSQPQGYGYTF. The CDR3 DNA sequence: TGCGCCAGCAGCCAACCGCAGGGTTATGGCTACACCTTC.

The rearrangement uses TRBV5-6 and TRBJ1-3; D possibly corresponds to TRBD1 (5 bases). Germline CDR1 SGHDT, CDR2 YYEEEE. This CDR3 comprises 15 residues. Trimming stripped 4 bases from V and 0 bases from J, with 11 bases between. DNA for the CDR3: TGTGCCAGCAGCCGCGGGGGGAGCTCTGGAAACACCATATATTTT. Its protein is CASSRGGSSGNTIYF.

The rearrangement uses TRBV7-9 and TRBJ2-2; 7 nucleotides line up with TRBD1. The CDR3 contains 16 residues. CDR1 is SEHNR and CDR2 is FQNEAQ in the germline V gene (reference sequence). V lost 3 bases and J lost 5; bases outside the gene matches: 9. CDR3 amino acids: CASSFEATGATGELFF. CDR3 sequence (DNA): TGTGCCAGCAGCTTCGAGGCTACAGGGGCGACCGGGGAGCTGTTTTTT. Combining the CDR3 with reference TRBV7-9 and TRBJ2-2 gives the whole variable domain DTGVSQNPRHKITKRGQNVTFRCDPISEHNRLYWYRQTLGQGPEFLTYFQNEAQLEKSRLLSDRFSAERPKGSFSTLEIQRTEQGDSAMYLCASSFEATGATGELFFGEGSRLTVL.

This chain connects TRBV6-1 to TRBJ1-5, with TRBD1 matching over 9 bases. The germline V gene has CDR1 MNHNS and CDR2 SASEGT. The V segment lost 3 bases and the J segment 7 bases; nucleotides outside the gene matches: 4. The CDR3 sequence is 14 residues long. The CDR3 sequence: CASSDGTGRQPQHF. In nucleotides, the CDR3 is TGTGCCAGCAGTGACGGGACAGGGAGGCAGCCCCAGCATTTT.

The CDR3 sequence is CASSKGRFEDRINEKLFF. In DNA, the CDR3 is TGTGCCAGCAGCAAAGGGCGGTTTGAGGACAGGATTAATGAAAAACTGTTTTTT. The J gene is TRBJ1-4, the V gene TRBV21-1; the DNA was not used to check the table's D call, TRBD1. TRBV21-1 is flagged as a pseudogene. This CDR3 spans 18 amino acids.

The chain couples TRBV28 to TRBJ2-1; D remains unclear. Germline V gene data show CDR1 as MDHEN and CDR2 as SYDVKM. V was clipped by 5 bases and J by 8 bases, with 10 bases between them. The CDR3 length is 12 residues. The CDR3 DNA reads TGTGCCAGCAGTAGGAGTTCCTATGAGCAGTTCTTC. Translated: CASSRSSYEQFF. Based on the CDR3 plus reference TRBV28 and TRBJ2-1, the full variable domain is DVKVTQSSRYLVKRTGEKVFLECVQDMDHENMFWYRQDPGLGLRLIYFSYDVKMKEKGDIPEGYSVSREKKERFSLILESASTNQTSMYLCASSRSSYEQFFGPGTRLTVL.

The rearrangement uses TRBV28 and TRBJ1-2; TRBD1 matches 10 bases. V dropped 6 bases and J dropped 2; count of bases not matched to a gene: 15. In germline, CDR1 is MDHEN, CDR2 SYDVKM. The CDR3 totals 18 residues. The CDR3 region is CASSKLRTGGRRNYGYTF. The CDR3 DNA reads as TGTGCCAGCAGCAAGCTCAGGACAGGGGGTAGGCGAAACTATGGCTACACCTTC.